The present TCR beta chain was sequenced within a study of beta chain features in type 1 diabetes. Study overall: There was similarity between patients and healthy donors in age, gender and cell yields.

Overall study findings and caveats: Researchers cautioned that cDNA sequencing could over-represent cells with high TCR expression. Researchers reported that naive, central memory and Treg TCRB repertoires appeared more similar in patients than in healthy donors.

As every portion of the isolated RNA was reverse transcribed, the sequencing read expressed TCRB transcripts. Sequencing was performed with immunoSEQ multiplex PCR; in TCRdb, only in-frame clones are kept and a portion is missing. Of around 300,000 clones in the sample, around 15% were seen once. Each of the sorted populations had a purity greater than 98%. This clone was detected a few times. Its matching antigen is unknown. Germline V CDR1 and CDR2: GTSNPN, SVGIG (reference sequence). Deletions cut 0 bases from V and 7 bases from J, with 18 bases between. The CDR3 has 15 amino acids. What was sequenced was central memory CD4+ T cells from blood. This receptor was identified in a man aged 25 to 45 in good health. This chain joins TRBV30 and TRBJ1-1, with D tentatively TRBD1 (6 bases). The CDR3 here is CAWSVHPRGIGEAFF. The CDR3 bases are TGTGCCTGGAGTGTACACCCCAGGGGTATCGGTGAAGCTTTCTTT.